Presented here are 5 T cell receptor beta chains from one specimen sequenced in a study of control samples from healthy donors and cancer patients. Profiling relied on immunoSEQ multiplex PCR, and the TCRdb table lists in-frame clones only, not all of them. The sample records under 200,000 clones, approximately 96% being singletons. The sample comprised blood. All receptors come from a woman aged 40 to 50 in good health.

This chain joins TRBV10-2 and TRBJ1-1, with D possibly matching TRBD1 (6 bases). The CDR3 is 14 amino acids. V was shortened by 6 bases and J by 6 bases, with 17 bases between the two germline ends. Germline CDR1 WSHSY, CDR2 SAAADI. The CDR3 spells CASSEQGGKAEAFF. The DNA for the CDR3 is TGCGCCAGCAGCGAACAAGGGGGGAAAGCTGAAGCTTTCTTT.

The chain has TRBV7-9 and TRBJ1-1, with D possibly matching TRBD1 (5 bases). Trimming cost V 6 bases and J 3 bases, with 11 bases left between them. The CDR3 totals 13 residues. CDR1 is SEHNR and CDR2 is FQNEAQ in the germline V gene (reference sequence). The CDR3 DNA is TGTGCCAGCAGGAGAGGGGACCACACTGAAGCTTTCTTT. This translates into CASRRGDHTEAFF.

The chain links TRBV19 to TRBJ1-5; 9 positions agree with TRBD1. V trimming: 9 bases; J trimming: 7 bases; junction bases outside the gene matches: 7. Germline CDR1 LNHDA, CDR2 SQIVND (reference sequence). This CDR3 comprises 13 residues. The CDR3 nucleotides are TGTGCCAGCCGGGACAGGGAACGACAGCCCCAGCATTTT. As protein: CASRDRERQPQHF.

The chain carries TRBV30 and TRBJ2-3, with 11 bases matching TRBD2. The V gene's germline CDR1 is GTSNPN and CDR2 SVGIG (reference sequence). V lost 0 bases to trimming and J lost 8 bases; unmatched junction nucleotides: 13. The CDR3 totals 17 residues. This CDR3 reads CAWSVPRTSGYISTQYF. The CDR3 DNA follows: TGTGCCTGGAGTGTACCCCGGACTAGCGGGTACATCAGTACGCAGTATTTT.

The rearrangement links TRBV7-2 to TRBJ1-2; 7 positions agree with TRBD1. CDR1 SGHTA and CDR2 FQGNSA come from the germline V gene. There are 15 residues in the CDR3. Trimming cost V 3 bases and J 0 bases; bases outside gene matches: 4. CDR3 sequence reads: CASSFRDRPNYGYTF. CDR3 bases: TGTGCCAGCAGCTTCCGGGACAGACCTAACTATGGCTACACCTTC.